These 20 T cell receptor beta chains came from one sample sequenced in a study of cytomegalovirus exposure and HLA in healthy donors. Some clones are missing from TCRdb's copy, which holds only in-frame ones; the method was immunoSEQ multiplex PCR. The data show 100,000 or so clones, 75% to 90% seen once. Sequencing was performed on PBMCs. The receptor source for this set is a man younger than 35 in good health and CMV-seropositive.

The rearrangement uses TRBV12-5 and TRBJ2-5; 8 positions match TRBD1. Trimming removed 1 base from V and 0 bases from J; junction bases left unmatched: 1. Germline V gene lookup returns CDR1 LGHNT and CDR2 FRNRAP. The CDR3 sequence is 15 residues long. CDR3 DNA sequence: TGTGCTAGTGGTTTGGGGACAGGGTACCAAGAGACCCAGTACTTC. Encoded protein: CASGLGTGYQETQYF.

The chain employs TRBV11-2 and TRBJ2-2; 11 nucleotides align to TRBD2. The CDR3 is made up of 16 amino acids. J lost 8 bases, V lost 2 bases, and 7 bases had no gene match. Germline V gene lookup returns CDR1 SGHAT and CDR2 FQNNGV. This CDR3 is CASSLLPTSGTGELFF. CDR3 sequence (DNA): TGTGCCAGCAGCTTACTCCCGACTAGCGGGACAGGGGAGCTGTTTTTT.

The genes are TRBV4-1 and TRBJ2-1; TRBD2 matches 7 bases. The CDR3 runs to 16 residues. Per the germline V gene, CDR1 is MGHRA and CDR2 is YSYEKL. Losses at the gene ends were 4 bases for V and 0 bases for J; bases not matched to a gene: 6. CDR3 in DNA: TGCGCCAGCAGCCCGCGACTAGCCCCCTCCTACAATGAGCAGTTCTTC. Amino acids: CASSPRLAPSYNEQFF.

This clone was seen more than once but under ten times. The chain recombines TRBV6-1 with TRBJ1-2, with 10 nucleotides matching TRBD1. There are 12 residues in the CDR3. Unmatched junction bases numbered 3, after V lost 0 bases and J lost 14 bases. The germline V gene has CDR1 MNHNS and CDR2 SASEGT. As DNA, the CDR3 is TGTGCCAGCAGTGAAGCGGGGACAGGGGTTACCTTC. Translation: CASSEAGTGVTF.

CDR3 bases: TGTGCCAGCAGTCAAACAGGCTTGAGGACTGAAGCTTTCTTT. It encodes CASSQTGLRTEAFF. The chain combines TRBV6-1 with TRBJ1-1; D may be TRBD1 (5 bases). With 5 bases removed from V and 5 bases from J, the gap between germline ends came to 15 bases. Germline loops: CDR1 MNHNS, CDR2 SASEGT. This CDR3 contains 14 residues.

This clone was recorded once. The gene calls are TRBV7-9 and TRBJ2-7; D is ambiguous. The CDR3 is 14 amino acids. Between the trimmed V and J ends, which lost 1 base and 1 base, there was a span of 8 bases. From germline, CDR1 is SEHNR and CDR2 FQNEAQ (reference sequence). The DNA of the CDR3 is TGTGCCAGCAGCTTAGACAGATCTTCCTACGAGCAGTACGTC. Translating gives CASSLDRSSYEQYV.

The V and J genes are TRBV29-1 and TRBJ2-1; 9 bases line up with TRBD1. The germline gives CDR1 SQVTM, CDR2 ANQGSEA. Trimming cost V 6 bases and J 10 bases; bases outside gene matches: 10. This CDR3 contains 13 residues. The CDR3 loop reads CSVPGQGVREQFF. The CDR3 DNA sequence: TGCAGCGTGCCGGGACAGGGAGTAAGGGAGCAGTTCTTC.

This clone was observed a single time. This chain links TRBV19 with TRBJ2-3, with 7 bases identical to TRBD1. This CDR3 is 15 amino acids long. Germline V gene lookup returns CDR1 LNHDA and CDR2 SQIVND (reference sequence). Unmatched junction bases numbered 6, after V lost 4 bases and J lost 2 bases. CDR3 region: CASSRQGQITDTQYF. Written as DNA, the CDR3 is TGTGCCAGTAGTAGACAGGGACAGATCACAGATACGCAGTATTTT. Full variable domain (remainder filled in from reference TRBV19 and TRBJ2-3): DGGITQSPKYLFRKEGQNVTLSCEQNLNHDAMYWYRQDPGQGLRLIYYSQIVNDFQKGDIAEGYSVSREKKESFPLTVTSAQKNPTAFYLCASSRQGQITDTQYFGPGTRLTVL.

This clone came up a few times. This sequence joins TRBV6-6 and TRBJ1-3, with D possibly TRBD1 on 5 matching bases. There are 15 residues in the CDR3. Trimming pared 6 bases from V and 6 bases from J, leaving 18 bases between. Per germline, CDR1 MNHNY and CDR2 SVGAGI (reference sequence). CDR3 in DNA: TGTGCCAGCAGCCGACAGAGCCAAGGGGCAAACACCATATATTTT. Its translation: CASSRQSQGANTIYF.

The rearrangement joins TRBV15 to TRBJ1-5; tentatively, D is TRBD1 (5 bases). The CDR3 runs to 13 residues. Germline values: CDR1 LNHNV, CDR2 YYDKDF (reference sequence). The V end was cut by 8 bases, the J end by 2 bases, with 10 bases between. The CDR3 reads CATSQGGNQPQHF. The CDR3 DNA is TGTGCCACCTCTCAAGGGGGCAATCAGCCCCAGCATTTT.

J is TRBJ2-2 and V is TRBV10-1, with 13 bases that match TRBD2. V lost 6 bases to trimming and J lost 0 bases; unmatched junction nucleotides: 4. The CDR3 is made up of 17 amino acids. Looked up from germline, CDR1 is WNHNN and CDR2 is SYGVQD (reference sequence). This CDR3 is CASSSGTSGTNTGELFF. Written as DNA, the CDR3 is TGCGCCAGCAGCTCCGGGACTAGCGGGACGAACACCGGGGAGCTGTTTTTT.

The CDR3 sequence: CASSLALSSTDTQYF. CDR3 bases: TGCGCCAGCAGCTTGGCCCTCTCGAGCACAGATACGCAGTATTTT. V usage is TRBV4-1 and J usage is TRBJ2-3, with D uncertain. The CDR3 totals 15 residues. Trimming removed 5 bases from V and 0 bases from J, with 12 bases in between. Germline V CDR1 and CDR2: MGHRA, YSYEKL.

The chain links TRBV19 to TRBJ2-7, with D unclear. V lost 8 bases, J lost 4 bases, and 24 bases lay in between. CDR1 is LNHDA and CDR2 is SQIVND in the germline V gene (reference sequence). The CDR3 is 16 amino acids. The CDR3 reads CASASGQARSPYEQYF. The DNA of the CDR3 is TGTGCCAGTGCGTCCGGCCAGGCTCGGTCCCCTTACGAGCAGTACTTC.

The chain uses TRBV7-9 and TRBJ1-2; 7 bases line up with TRBD1. Germline CDR1 SEHNR, CDR2 FQNEAQ (reference sequence). There are 18 residues in the CDR3. V trimming: 1 base; J trimming: 1 base; junction bases outside the gene matches: 12. CDR3 sequence (DNA): TGTGCCAGCAGCTTAGGTTGGACAGGACCCTCCAGTAACTATGGCTACACCTTC. Its protein is CASSLGWTGPSSNYGYTF.

The V and J genes are TRBV5-4 and TRBJ2-5; maybe TRBD2 (6 bases). Trimming took off 4 bases at V and 2 bases at J, with 12 bases between the two ends. This CDR3 spans 14 amino acids. From germline, CDR1 is SGHNT and CDR2 YYREEE (reference sequence). CDR3 nucleotides: TGTGCCAGCAGCGACCCGGGAGTTCAAGAGACCCAGTACTTC. Translation: CASSDPGVQETQYF.

Only one count was recorded for this clone. The rearrangement links TRBV5-1 to TRBJ2-5, with a tentative D call TRBD1 (6 bases). The CDR3 loop spans 13 amino acids. V lost 2 bases to trimming and J lost 4 bases, with 9 bases between them. The germline V gene encodes CDR1 SGHRS and CDR2 YFSETQ. CDR3 protein: CASSLTGPETQYF. The CDR3 nucleotides read TGCGCCAGCAGCTTAACAGGGCCAGAGACCCAGTACTTC.

This clone was seen just once. The chain is built from TRBV6-1 and TRBJ2-1, with 12 bases that match TRBD2. Germline values: CDR1 MNHNS, CDR2 SASEGT. CDR3 length: 16 amino acids. The V and J ends lost 0 bases and 6 bases, in that order; junction bases with no gene match: 3. The CDR3 DNA reads as TGTGCCAGCAGTGAAGCGGTGACTAGCGGGAGCAATGAGCAGTTCTTC. As protein: CASSEAVTSGSNEQFF.

The chain employs TRBV5-5 and TRBJ1-2, with 7 nucleotides matching TRBD1. This CDR3 region has 13 residues. J lost 3 bases, V lost 3 bases, and 2 bases had no gene match. The V gene's germline CDR1 is SGHKS and CDR2 YYEKEE (reference sequence). CDR3 nucleotides: TGTGCCAGCAGCTCCGGGACAGACTATGGCTACACCTTC. This encodes CASSSGTDYGYTF.

This chain connects TRBV2 to TRBJ1-4; 8 bases fit TRBD1. Trimming at V came to 11 bases and at J to 7 bases, leaving 9 bases not matched to a gene. CDR1 SNHLY and CDR2 FYNNEI come from the germline V gene. There are 13 residues in the CDR3. CDR3: CAANRGEGEKLFF. DNA of the CDR3: TGTGCCGCAAACAGGGGGGAGGGTGAAAAACTGTTTTTT.

The rearrangement joins TRBV2 to TRBJ1-2; no clear D gene. The V end was cut by 2 bases, the J end by 1 base, with 8 bases between. The CDR3 length is 14 residues. The germline V gene encodes CDR1 SNHLY and CDR2 FYNNEI. CDR3 in DNA: TGTGCCAGCAGTGAAATCCAGATTAACTATGGCTACACCTTC. It yields the protein CASSEIQINYGYTF.